This T cell receptor (beta chain) was documented in a study of T-cell reconstitution after alpha-beta-depleted transplantation in children. V lost 5 bases, J lost 6 bases, and 15 bases lay in between. CDR3 length: 14 residues. CDR1 SGHRS and CDR2 YFSETQ come from the germline V gene. Unique molecular identifiers were built into the TCRbeta library. Via MiXCR, TCRdb re-called the PCR reads, giving one row per CDR3 protein. Of 190,000 or so distinct CDR3 sequences detected, about 14% appear once; the ten largest clones hold roughly 13%. This clonotype was counted many times. The sequences come from PBMCs from the stem cell graft donor, collected from the stem cell graft. This clonotype was sampled from a human donor who donated a stem cell graft to a child with acute lymphoblastic leukemia. The gene calls are TRBV5-1 and TRBJ2-1; D is possibly TRBD2 (5 bases). CDR3: CASRPFIEGNEQFF. CDR3 coding DNA: TGCGCCAGCAGACCCTTTATTGAGGGCAATGAGCAGTTCTTC.